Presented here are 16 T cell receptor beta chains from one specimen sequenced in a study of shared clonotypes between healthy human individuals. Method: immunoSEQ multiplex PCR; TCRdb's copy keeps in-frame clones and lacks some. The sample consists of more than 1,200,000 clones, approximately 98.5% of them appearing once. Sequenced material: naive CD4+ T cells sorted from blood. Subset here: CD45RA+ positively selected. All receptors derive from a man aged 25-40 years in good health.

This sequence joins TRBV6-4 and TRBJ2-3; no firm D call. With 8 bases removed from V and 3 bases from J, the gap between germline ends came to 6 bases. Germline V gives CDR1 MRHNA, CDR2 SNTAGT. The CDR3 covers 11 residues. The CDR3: CASVFTDTQYF. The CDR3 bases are TGTGCCAGCGTTTTTACAGATACGCAGTATTTT.

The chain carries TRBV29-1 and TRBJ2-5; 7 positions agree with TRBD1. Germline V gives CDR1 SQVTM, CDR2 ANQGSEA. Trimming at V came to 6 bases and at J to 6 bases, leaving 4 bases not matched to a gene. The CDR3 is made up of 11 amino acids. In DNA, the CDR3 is TGCAGCGTCAGACAGGGTCAGACCCAGTACTTC. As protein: CSVRQGQTQYF.

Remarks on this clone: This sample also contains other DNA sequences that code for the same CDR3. The CDR3 region has the DNA TGTGCCAGTAGTATCCCGCCCAATCAGCCCCAGCATTTT. This translates into CASSIPPNQPQHF. The V gene is TRBV19, the J gene TRBJ1-5; D not certain. V was clipped by 3 bases and J by 3 bases, with 6 bases between them. The CDR3 extends over 13 amino acids. Germline V CDR1 and CDR2: LNHDA, SQIVND (reference sequence).

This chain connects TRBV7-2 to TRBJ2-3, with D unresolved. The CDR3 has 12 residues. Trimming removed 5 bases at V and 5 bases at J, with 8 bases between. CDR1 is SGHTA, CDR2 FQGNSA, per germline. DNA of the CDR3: TGTGCCAGCAGCCGTGATCTAGATACGCAGTATTTT. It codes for CASSRDLDTQYF.

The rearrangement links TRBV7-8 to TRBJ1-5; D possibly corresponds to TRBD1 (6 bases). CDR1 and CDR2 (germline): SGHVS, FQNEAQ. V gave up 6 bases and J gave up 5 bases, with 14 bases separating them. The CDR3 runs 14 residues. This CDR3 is CASSQDRKHQPQHF. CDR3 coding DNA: TGTGCCAGCAGTCAAGACAGGAAACATCAGCCCCAGCATTTT. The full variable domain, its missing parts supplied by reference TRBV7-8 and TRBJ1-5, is GAGVSQSPRYKVAKRGQDVALRCDPISGHVSLFWYQQALGQGPEFLTYFQNEAQLDKSGLPSDRFFAERPEGSVSTLKIQRTQQEDSAVYLCASSQDRKHQPQHFGDGTRLSIL.

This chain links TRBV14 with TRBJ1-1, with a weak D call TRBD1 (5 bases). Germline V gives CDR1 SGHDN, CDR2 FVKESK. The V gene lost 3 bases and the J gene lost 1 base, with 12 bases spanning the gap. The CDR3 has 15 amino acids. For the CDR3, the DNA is TGTGCCAGCAGCCATCCACCGACAGCGAACACTGAAGCTTTCTTT. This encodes CASSHPPTANTEAFF.

The CDR3 bases are TGTGCCAGCAGCTCCGAATCTGGGACTAACACCTACGAGCAGTACTTC. It is translated as CASSSESGTNTYEQYF. This chain links TRBV5-4 with TRBJ2-7; 7 nucleotides align to TRBD2. V was clipped by 3 bases and J by 2 bases; unmatched bases: 11. The CDR3 covers 16 residues. Germline lookup yields CDR1 SGHNT and CDR2 YYREEE (reference sequence).

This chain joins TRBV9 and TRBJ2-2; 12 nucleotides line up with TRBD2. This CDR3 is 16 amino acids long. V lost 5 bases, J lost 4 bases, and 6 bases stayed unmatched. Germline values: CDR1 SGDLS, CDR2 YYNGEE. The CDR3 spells CASSLTSGRFTGELFF. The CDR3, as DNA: TGTGCCAGCAGTTTAACTAGCGGGAGGTTCACCGGGGAGCTGTTTTTT.

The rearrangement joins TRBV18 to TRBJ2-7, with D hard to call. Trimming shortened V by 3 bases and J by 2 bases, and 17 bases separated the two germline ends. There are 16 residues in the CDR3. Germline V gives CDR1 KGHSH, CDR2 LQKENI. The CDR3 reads CASSPGTSYSAYEQYF. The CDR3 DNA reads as TGTGCCAGCTCACCTGGTACATCTTACTCGGCCTACGAGCAGTACTTC.

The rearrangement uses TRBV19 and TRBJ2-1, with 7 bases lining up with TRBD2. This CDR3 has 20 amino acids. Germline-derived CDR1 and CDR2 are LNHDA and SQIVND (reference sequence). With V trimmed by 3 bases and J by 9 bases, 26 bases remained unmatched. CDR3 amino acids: CASSINVPRRETRRTSEQFF. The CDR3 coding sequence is TGTGCCAGTAGTATTAACGTGCCCCGGCGGGAGACAAGGCGGACAAGTGAGCAGTTCTTC.

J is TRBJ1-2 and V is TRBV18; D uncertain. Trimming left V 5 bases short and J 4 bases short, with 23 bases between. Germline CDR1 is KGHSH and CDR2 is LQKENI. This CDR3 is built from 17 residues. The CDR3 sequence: CASSLEIRREAGYGYTF. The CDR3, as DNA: TGTGCCAGCTCATTAGAGATTCGGAGGGAAGCAGGCTATGGCTACACCTTC.

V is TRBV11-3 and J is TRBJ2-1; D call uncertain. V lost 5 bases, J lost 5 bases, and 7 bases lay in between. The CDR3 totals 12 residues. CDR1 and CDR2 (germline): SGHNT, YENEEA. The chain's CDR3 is CASSRADNEQFF. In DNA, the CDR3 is TGTGCCAGCAGCCGGGCAGACAATGAGCAGTTCTTC.

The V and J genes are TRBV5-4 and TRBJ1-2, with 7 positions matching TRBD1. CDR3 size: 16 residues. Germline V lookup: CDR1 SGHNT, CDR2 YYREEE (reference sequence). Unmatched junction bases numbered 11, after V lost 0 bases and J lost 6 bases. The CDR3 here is CASSLEGRQGLNGYTF. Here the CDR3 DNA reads TGTGCCAGCAGCTTGGAGGGGAGACAGGGACTAAATGGCTACACCTTC.

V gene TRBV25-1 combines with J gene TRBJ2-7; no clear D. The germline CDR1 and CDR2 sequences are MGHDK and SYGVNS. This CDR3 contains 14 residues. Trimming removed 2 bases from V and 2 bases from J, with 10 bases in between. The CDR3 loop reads CASSESGGTYEQYF. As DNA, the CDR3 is TGTGCCAGCAGTGAAAGTGGCGGAACCTACGAGCAGTACTTC.

Here the CDR3 reads CASSAGGTQYF. The DNA of the CDR3 is TGTGCCAGCAGTGCCGGGGGTACGCAGTATTTT. The chain links TRBV25-1 to TRBJ2-3, with D perhaps matching TRBD2 (6 bases). This CDR3 contains 11 residues. Trimming removed 4 bases at V and 8 bases at J, with 7 bases between. The V gene's germline CDR1 is MGHDK and CDR2 SYGVNS.

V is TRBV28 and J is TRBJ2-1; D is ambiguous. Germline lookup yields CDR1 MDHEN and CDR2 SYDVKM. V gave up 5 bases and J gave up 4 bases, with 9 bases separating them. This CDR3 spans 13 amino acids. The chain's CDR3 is CASSPAGYNEQFF. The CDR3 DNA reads TGTGCCAGCAGTCCCGCCGGGTACAATGAGCAGTTCTTC.